This T cell receptor (beta chain) was retrieved from a study of blood T cell repertoires in COVID-19. Study context: There were acute and convalescent COVID-19 samples, and they came from the United States, Italy and Spain. In each case, the material was cDNA or gDNA derived from T cells, B-cell-depleted T cells, or PBMCs.

The V gene's germline CDR1 is LGHDT and CDR2 YNNKEL (reference sequence). The CDR3 spans 12 residues. Original data processing: Estimates of nucleated cell counts were drawn from the amplification of reference gene primers. Sequencing used immunoSEQ multiplex PCR; TCRdb keeps in-frame clones, though not all of them. D and trimming come from the DNA, and the V and J calls and clone size come from that table. Of around 200,000 clones in the sample, 81% were seen once. Two negative PCRs, clearance, or symptom resolution had been documented for recovered Cohort 3 donors. Of note for this clone: An end of the junction differs from the germline gene, which may be a read error.

The clonotype originates from a middle-aged man who had recovered from COVID-19. The chain combines TRBV3-1 (or the pseudogene TRBV3-2) with TRBJ2-1; D gene ambiguous. The source material was PBMCs or T cells enriched from blood (not recorded which). The CDR3 sequence: CASSQERRESVF. Written as DNA, the CDR3 is TGTGCCAGCAGCCAGGAGCGCCGTGAGTCGGTCTTC.